These 26 T cell receptor beta chains originate from one sample sequenced in a study of cytomegalovirus exposure and HLA in healthy donors. TCRdb's table, derived via immunoSEQ multiplex PCR, lists solely in-frame clones and lacks some. This table holds over 150,000 clones, less than 90% found once. Source material: PBMCs. Every receptor here comes from a man between 18 and 35 years old in good health and CMV-seropositive.

The DNA for the CDR3 is TGTGCCTGGACAGTTAGCACAGATACGCAGTATTTT. Protein: CAWTVSTDTQYF. The chain links TRBV30 to TRBJ2-3; D is ambiguous. Germline CDR1 is GTSNPN and CDR2 is SVGIG (reference sequence). This CDR3 is 12 amino acids long. Trimming removed 4 bases from V and 0 bases from J, with 5 bases in between.

Concerning this clone itself: Other DNA sequences in this specimen translate into the identical CDR3. The V gene is TRBV6-5, the J gene TRBJ2-5; TRBD2 matches at 7 bases. The CDR3 loop spans 13 amino acids. Germline lookup yields CDR1 MNHEY and CDR2 SVGAGI. After removal of 3 bases from V and 4 bases from J, the junction contained 2 bases not matched to a gene. The CDR3 DNA is TGTGCCAGCAGTTATGCGGGAGCAGAGACCCAGTACTTC. It translates to CASSYAGAETQYF.

The chain combines TRBV6-6 with TRBJ2-7; D may be TRBD1 (6 bases). CDR1 is MNHNY and CDR2 is SVGAGI in the germline V gene (reference sequence). The V end lost 0 bases, the J end lost 6 bases, and 12 bases lay between the germline ends. The CDR3 contains 14 residues. CDR3 nucleotides: TGTGCCAGCAGTTACTCCGGGACACAACGCGAGCAGTACTTC. Its protein product is CASSYSGTQREQYF.

The V gene is TRBV30, the J gene TRBJ1-5; tentatively, D is TRBD1 (6 bases). CDR1 and CDR2 (germline): GTSNPN, SVGIG (reference sequence). V dropped 2 bases and J dropped 3 bases, with 11 bases sitting between them. The CDR3 is made up of 14 amino acids. CDR3 region: CAWSQGHLNQPQHF. CDR3 nucleotides: TGTGCCTGGAGTCAGGGACACCTCAATCAGCCCCAGCATTTT.

V usage is TRBV2 and J usage is TRBJ2-5, with a tentative D call TRBD1 (7 bases). Germline loops: CDR1 SNHLY, CDR2 FYNNEI. This CDR3 is built from 13 residues. V was cut by 8 bases and J by 3 bases, with 13 bases left in between. The CDR3 loop reads CASGGGTEETQYF. In DNA, the CDR3 is TGTGCCAGCGGCGGAGGGACAGAAGAGACCCAGTACTTC.

The chain combines TRBV30 with TRBJ1-5; D might be TRBD1 (6 bases). The V and J ends lost 5 bases and 7 bases respectively, with 18 bases between them. The CDR3 is made up of 14 amino acids. The V gene's germline CDR1 is GTSNPN and CDR2 SVGIG (reference sequence). The CDR3 DNA sequence: TGTGCCTGGTCACGAGGGACACTCGGACAGCCCCAGCATTTT. It yields the protein CAWSRGTLGQPQHF.

The J gene is TRBJ2-2, the V gene TRBV5-1; 14 bases are a match to TRBD2. The germline gives CDR1 SGHRS, CDR2 YFSETQ. The length of the CDR3 is 19 residues. After removal of 7 bases from V and 2 bases from J, the junction contained 13 bases not matched to a gene. The CDR3 coding sequence is TGCGCCAGCGCCAGAGCCGGGACTAGCGGGGGTTTTAACACCGGGGAGCTGTTTTTT. Protein: CASARAGTSGGFNTGELFF.

This clone was seen more than once but under ten times. CDR3 amino acids: CASSYSRRDQPQHF. DNA of the CDR3: TGTGCCAGCAGTTACTCGAGGAGAGATCAGCCCCAGCATTTT. This sequence joins TRBV6-5 and TRBJ1-5; D is uncertain. Germline CDR1 MNHEY, CDR2 SVGAGI. The CDR3 covers 14 residues. Trimming stripped 0 bases from V and 5 bases from J, with 8 bases between.

This chain joins TRBV7-9 and TRBJ2-7; D gene ambiguous. The CDR3 loop spans 15 amino acids. CDR1 is SEHNR and CDR2 is FQNEAQ in the germline V gene (reference sequence). The ends were cut back, 5 bases at V and 5 bases at J, with 19 bases in the middle. CDR3 coding DNA: TGTGCCAGCAGCCTGCGCGCATCTGGGCCCCACGAGCAGTACTTC. Encoded protein: CASSLRASGPHEQYF.

V is TRBV7-3 and J is TRBJ2-3; tentatively, D is TRBD2 (6 bases). Germline V gene sequence: CDR1 SGHTA, CDR2 FQGTGA. This CDR3 has 15 residues. V was pared by 5 bases and J by 2 bases, with 14 bases between. The CDR3 coding sequence is TGTGCCAGCAGCCAAAGGGCGGGATTCACAGATACGCAGTATTTT. This sequence encodes CASSQRAGFTDTQYF.

The chain carries TRBV2 and TRBJ2-3, with 8 bases lining up with TRBD2. The J segment lost 1 base and the V segment lost 7 bases, leaving 13 bases of the junction unmatched. Germline V lookup: CDR1 SNHLY, CDR2 FYNNEI. The CDR3 contains 17 residues. The chain's CDR3 is CASTITPGGVGTDTQYF. The CDR3 coding sequence is TGTGCCAGCACCATCACCCCCGGGGGGGTTGGCACAGATACGCAGTATTTT.

This clone was seen a handful of times. The chain combines TRBV27 with TRBJ2-2; 8 bases are shared with TRBD2. Germline trimming cut 6 bases from V and 3 bases from J; bases unmatched to any gene: 9. The CDR3 spans 16 residues. Germline lookup yields CDR1 MNHEY and CDR2 SMNVEV (reference sequence). CDR3 amino acids: CASRTTRRGDTGELFF. CDR3 coding DNA: TGTGCCAGCAGGACTACCCGGCGGGGGGACACCGGGGAGCTGTTTTTT.

V is TRBV7-6 and J is TRBJ1-1; D remains unclear. Germline CDR1 SGHVS, CDR2 FNYEAQ. This CDR3 is built from 13 residues. Trimming left V 3 bases short and J 0 bases short, with 5 bases between. CDR3 amino acids: CASSLLMNTEAFF. The CDR3 nucleotides are TGTGCCAGCAGCTTGTTAATGAACACTGAAGCTTTCTTT.

J is TRBJ1-2 and V is TRBV29-1; D gene uncertain. The CDR3 contains 17 residues. V was clipped by 5 bases and J by 2 bases, with 24 bases between them. Germline loops: CDR1 SQVTM, CDR2 ANQGSEA. The CDR3 loop is CSVLLYTVGRRNYGYTF. CDR3 sequence (DNA): TGCAGCGTTTTGTTATACACCGTCGGGCGGAGGAACTATGGCTACACCTTC. The entire variable domain, with the rest obtained from reference TRBV29-1 and TRBJ1-2, is as follows: SAVISQKPSRDICQRGTSLTIQCQVDSQVTMMFWYRQQPGQSLTLIATANQGSEATYESGFVIDKFPISRPNLTFSTLTVSNMSPEDSSIYLCSVLLYTVGRRNYGYTFGSGTRLTVV.

The chain couples TRBV13 to TRBJ2-7; 7 bases are shared with TRBD2. The CDR3 extends over 15 amino acids. Germline V gives CDR1 PRHDT, CDR2 FYEKMQ (reference sequence). With 5 bases clipped from V and 2 bases from J, the junction kept 9 bases outside the gene matches. The CDR3 DNA reads as TGTGCCAGCAGCCCTTGGGGGGGGTCAGCCTACGAGCAGTACTTC. This gives the protein CASSPWGGSAYEQYF.

This chain joins TRBV27 and TRBJ2-3, with TRBD2 matching 14 bases. Germline V gene lookup returns CDR1 MNHEY and CDR2 SMNVEV (reference sequence). This CDR3 has 16 amino acids. With V trimmed by 8 bases and J by 6 bases, 10 bases remained unmatched. The CDR3 loop is CASSGTSGGPWDTQYF. The CDR3 DNA reads TGTGCCAGCTCCGGGACTAGCGGGGGCCCCTGGGATACGCAGTATTTT.

The chain carries TRBV16 and TRBJ1-2, with 8 bases fitting TRBD1. The J segment lost 4 bases and the V segment lost 5 bases, leaving 9 bases of the junction unmatched. CDR3 length equals 15 residues. The germline V gene encodes CDR1 KGHSY and CDR2 FQNENV. Here the CDR3 DNA reads TGTGCCAGCAGCTCCCTACAGACAGGGGCCTATGGCTACACCTTC. It translates to CASSSLQTGAYGYTF.

The chain recombines TRBV5-5 with TRBJ1-3, with 9 positions matching TRBD1. The CDR3 is 14 residues long. Germline V CDR1 and CDR2: SGHKS, YYEKEE (reference sequence). V trimming: 3 bases; J trimming: 2 bases; junction bases outside the gene matches: 0. Written as DNA, the CDR3 is TGTGCCAGCAGCTGGACAGGGGCTGGAAACACCATATATTTT. Translation: CASSWTGAGNTIYF.

The chain employs TRBV2 and TRBJ2-7; possibly TRBD2 for D (5 bases). Looked up from germline, CDR1 is SNHLY and CDR2 is FYNNEI. V was shortened by 8 bases and J by 2 bases, with 13 bases between the two germline ends. The CDR3 has 13 amino acids. The CDR3 loop is CASGLAVTYEQYF. The CDR3 nucleotides are TGTGCCAGCGGACTCGCGGTAACCTACGAGCAGTACTTC.

As concerns this clone: A read error may produce the germline difference seen at one junction end. This chain uses TRBV6-6 with TRBJ1-5; 12 nucleotides agree with TRBD1. There are 16 residues in the CDR3. Germline V gene lookup returns CDR1 MNHNY and CDR2 SVGAGI (reference sequence). The CDR3 is CASTYGGTGGRQPQHF. As DNA, the CDR3 is TGTGCCAGCACTTACGGCGGGACAGGGGGCAGGCAGCCCCAGCATTTT.

The chain combines TRBV7-2 with TRBJ2-6; 9 bases match TRBD1. J lost 2 bases, V lost 1 base, and 9 bases had no gene match. The CDR3 consists of 19 residues. Germline CDR1 reads SGHTA; CDR2 reads FQGNSA. In DNA, the CDR3 is TGTGCCAGCAGCTTAGTCTCAAGGACAGGGGAAACTGGGGCCAACGTCCTGACTTTC. Translated, it gives CASSLVSRTGETGANVLTF.

V usage is TRBV27 and J usage is TRBJ1-6; weak D call: TRBD1 (6 bases). CDR1 is MNHEY and CDR2 is SMNVEV in the germline V gene (reference sequence). The CDR3 sequence is 14 residues long. V was pared by 4 bases and J by 8 bases, with 12 bases between. In DNA, the CDR3 is TGTGCCAGCAGTTACAGGGAAATCCATTCACCCCTCCACTTT. It codes for CASSYREIHSPLHF.

V gene TRBV9 combines with J gene TRBJ2-1; the D gene is possibly TRBD2 (5 bases). The CDR3 runs to 13 residues. Germline CDR1 is SGDLS and CDR2 is YYNGEE. Trimming shortened V by 0 bases and J by 9 bases, and 10 bases separated the two germline ends. The DNA of the CDR3 is TGTGCCAGCAGCGTAGGGGGAGTAGGTGAGCAGTTCTTC. Amino acids: CASSVGGVGEQFF.

This chain joins TRBV6-5 and TRBJ2-1, with TRBD2 matching over 10 bases. The V segment lost 6 bases and the J segment 7 bases; nucleotides outside the gene matches: 6. The CDR3 consists of 14 residues. CDR1 and CDR2 from the germline V gene are MNHEY and SVGAGI. Here the CDR3 reads CASSLAGVRNEQFF. In nucleotides, the CDR3 is TGTGCCAGCAGCCTAGCGGGAGTTAGGAATGAGCAGTTCTTC.

CDR3 protein: CASKQQGTSGSGEQFF. CDR3 DNA sequence: TGTGCCAGCAAACAGCAGGGGACTAGCGGCTCTGGGGAGCAGTTCTTC. The chain couples TRBV7-2 to TRBJ2-1; 11 bases line up with TRBD2. The CDR3 spans 16 residues. From germline, CDR1 is SGHTA and CDR2 FQGNSA. Trimming removed 7 bases from V and 10 bases from J; junction bases left unmatched: 15.

V is TRBV15 and J is TRBJ1-5; possible D gene TRBD1, 6 bases. V shed 6 bases and J shed 3 bases, with 15 bases lying between them. Germline values: CDR1 LNHNV, CDR2 YYDKDF (reference sequence). This CDR3 comprises 15 residues. The CDR3: CATRQGKWINQPQHF. DNA of the CDR3: TGTGCCACCAGGCAGGGGAAATGGATCAATCAGCCCCAGCATTTT.